This T cell receptor (beta chain) was profiled in a study of immune characterization of retroperitoneal liposarcoma. MiXCR, applied by TCRdb to the PCR reads, yields one record per CDR3 protein. The sample shows about 10,000 distinct CDR3 sequences, 28% of them seen only once. There are 14 residues in the CDR3. V was pared by 5 bases and J by 0 bases, with 3 bases of the junction left unmatched. Germline assignment: CDR1 KGHDR and CDR2 SFDVKD. Specimen: tumor tissue. V and J are TRBV24-1 and TRBJ2-7; 7 bases map to TRBD1. The TCR was taken from a male donor with retroperitoneal liposarcoma. The CDR3 loop reads CATSGNRGSYEQYF. The CDR3 nucleotides read TGTGCCACCAGTGGTAACAGGGGCTCCTACGAGCAGTACTTC.